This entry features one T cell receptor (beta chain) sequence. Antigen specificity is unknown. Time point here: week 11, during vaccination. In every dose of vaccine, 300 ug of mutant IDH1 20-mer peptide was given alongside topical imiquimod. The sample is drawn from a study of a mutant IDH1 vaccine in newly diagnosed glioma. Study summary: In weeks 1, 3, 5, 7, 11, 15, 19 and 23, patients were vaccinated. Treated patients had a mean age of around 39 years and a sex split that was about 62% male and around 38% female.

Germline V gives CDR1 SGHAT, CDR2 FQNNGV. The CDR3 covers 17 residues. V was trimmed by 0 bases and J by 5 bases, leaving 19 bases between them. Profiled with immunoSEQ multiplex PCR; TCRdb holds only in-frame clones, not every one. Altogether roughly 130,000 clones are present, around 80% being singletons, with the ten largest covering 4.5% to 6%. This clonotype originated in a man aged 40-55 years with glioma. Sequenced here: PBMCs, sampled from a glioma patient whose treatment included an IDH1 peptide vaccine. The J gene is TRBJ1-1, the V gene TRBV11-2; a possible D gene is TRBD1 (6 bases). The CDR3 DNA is TGTGCCAGCAGCTTAGAGGGGGGGGCTTTAGTTTTGACTGAAGCTTTCTTT. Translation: CASSLEGGALVLTEAFF.